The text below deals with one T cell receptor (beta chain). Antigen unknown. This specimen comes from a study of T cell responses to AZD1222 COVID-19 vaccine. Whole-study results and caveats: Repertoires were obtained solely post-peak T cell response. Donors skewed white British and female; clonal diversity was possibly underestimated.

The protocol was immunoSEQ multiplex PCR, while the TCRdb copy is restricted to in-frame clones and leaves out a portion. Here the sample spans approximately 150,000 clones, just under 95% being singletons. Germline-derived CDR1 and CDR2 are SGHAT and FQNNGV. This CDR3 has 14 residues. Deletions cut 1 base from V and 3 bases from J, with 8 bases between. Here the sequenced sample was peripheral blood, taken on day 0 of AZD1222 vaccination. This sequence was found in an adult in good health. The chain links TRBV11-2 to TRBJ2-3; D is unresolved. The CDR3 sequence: CASSLAEATDTQYF. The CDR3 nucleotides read TGTGCCAGCAGCTTAGCGGAAGCAACAGATACGCAGTATTTT.